This TCR beta chain was captured in a study of blood T cell repertoires in COVID-19. On the study more broadly: Nucleic acid was either cDNA or gDNA, and it came from T cells, B-cell-depleted T cells, or PBMCs.

Sequenced by immunoSEQ multiplex PCR; TCRdb stores in-frame clones only, minus some. The sample has some 360,000 clones, around 87% seen once. After removal of 7 bases from V and 0 bases from J, the junction contained 11 bases not matched to a gene. Germline loops: CDR1 SGHTS, CDR2 YDEGEE. The CDR3 runs to 16 residues. The chain links TRBV5-8 to TRBJ2-3; 7 nucleotides match TRBD2. Sequencing used peripheral blood. This TCR came from an older woman with COVID-19, enrolled during active disease. The CDR3 DNA follows: TGTGCCAGCCCTTTGACCCCAGCGGGGAGCACAGATACGCAGTATTTT. The encoded protein is CASPLTPAGSTDTQYF.